Following are 32 T cell receptor beta chains from one sample sequenced in a study of control samples from healthy donors and cancer patients. Assay used: immunoSEQ multiplex PCR; TCRdb lists only in-frame clones, some missing. The table shows some 150,000 clones, with 90% to 95% occurring only once. Sample: blood. These TCRs come from a man aged 40-49 years in good health.

V usage is TRBV5-6 and J usage is TRBJ1-1; D possibly corresponds to TRBD1 (6 bases). The CDR3 runs to 15 residues. V gave up 3 bases and J gave up 0 bases, with 12 bases separating them. Germline-derived CDR1 and CDR2 are SGHDT and YYEEEE. CDR3 loop: CASSSVRGLNTEAFF. The CDR3 DNA is TGTGCCAGCAGCTCCGTCCGGGGGCTGAACACTGAAGCTTTCTTT.

This clone has just one count. The rearrangement links TRBV13 to TRBJ1-2, with D tentatively TRBD1 (5 bases). Trimming left V 5 bases short and J 7 bases short, with 14 bases between. The CDR3 length is 13 residues. CDR1 is PRHDT and CDR2 is FYEKMQ in the germline V gene (reference sequence). The CDR3: CASSPRALSGYTF. The CDR3 coding sequence is TGTGCCAGCAGCCCCAGGGCGCTTAGTGGCTACACCTTC.

This clone was counted once. The chain combines TRBV7-6 with TRBJ2-5; D remains ambiguous. Trimming stripped 2 bases from V and 3 bases from J, with 13 bases between. Germline-derived CDR1 and CDR2 are SGHVS and FNYEAQ. The CDR3 spans 15 residues. The CDR3 region has the DNA TGTGCCAGCAGCTTAAATCGAGAGAAGAAAGAGACCCAGTACTTC. It codes for CASSLNREKKETQYF.

The rearrangement uses TRBV4-3 and TRBJ2-2, with 9 bases matching TRBD1. Looked up from germline, CDR1 is LGHNA and CDR2 is YSLEER. J gave up 4 bases and V 4 bases, and 10 bases lay outside the gene matches. The length of the CDR3 is 17 residues. The CDR3 coding sequence is TGCGCCAGCAGCCTCGAAAGGGGACAGGGTGGCACCGGGGAGCTGTTTTTT. The encoded protein is CASSLERGQGGTGELFF.

The chain carries TRBV10-3 and TRBJ1-5; D may be TRBD1 (5 bases). V was clipped by 7 bases and J by 2 bases, with 12 bases between them. The CDR3 covers 14 residues. In germline, CDR1 is ENHRY, CDR2 SYGVKD. CDR3 in amino acids: CAIKGEGGNQPQHF. The CDR3 bases are TGTGCCATCAAAGGGGAAGGAGGCAATCAGCCCCAGCATTTT.

V and J are TRBV4-3 and TRBJ1-1, with D possibly matching TRBD1 (6 bases). The CDR3 has 15 amino acids. Germline V gene lookup returns CDR1 LGHNA and CDR2 YSLEER. The V gene lost 3 bases and the J gene lost 1 base, with 12 bases spanning the gap. The CDR3: CASSHMIQGNTEAFF. The CDR3 nucleotides read TGCGCCAGCAGCCATATGATACAGGGGAACACTGAAGCTTTCTTT.

This chain uses TRBV14 with TRBJ1-6; no clear D. Germline CDR1 and CDR2: SGHDN and FVKESK. The CDR3 contains 14 residues. Trimming left V 0 bases short and J 14 bases short, with 14 bases between. CDR3 nucleotides: TGTGCCAGCAGCCAAGATTCGCCAGGTACTTCCCTCCACTTT. It specifies CASSQDSPGTSLHF.

V usage is TRBV7-9 and J usage is TRBJ2-2; 7 nucleotides line up with TRBD1. This CDR3 has 15 amino acids. In germline, CDR1 is SEHNR, CDR2 FQNEAQ (reference sequence). V shed 0 bases, J shed 7 bases, and the junction held 5 bases outside the gene matches. The chain's CDR3 is CASSLARDSLGELFF. CDR3 DNA: TGTGCCAGCAGCTTAGCGAGGGACAGTCTCGGGGAGCTGTTTTTT.

The CDR3 spells CASSAGGEQPQHF. The CDR3 nucleotides read TGTGCCAGCAGCGCCGGGGGGGAACAGCCCCAGCATTTT. The chain recombines TRBV5-6 with TRBJ1-5, with a weak D call TRBD1 (5 bases). This CDR3 comprises 13 residues. Germline CDR1 reads SGHDT; CDR2 reads YYEEEE. Deletions cut 4 bases from V and 7 bases from J, with 12 bases between.

The chain employs TRBV28 and TRBJ1-5, with unresolved D. Germline loops: CDR1 MDHEN, CDR2 SYDVKM. V was cut by 6 bases and J by 2 bases, with 14 bases left in between. This CDR3 has 15 residues. CDR3 DNA: TGTGCCAGCAGGTTACCCACCTCGGGCAATCAGCCCCAGCATTTT. This translates into CASRLPTSGNQPQHF.

The chain is built from TRBV7-3 and TRBJ2-1; 7 bases map to TRBD2. The CDR3 contains 16 residues. V shed 3 bases and J 4 bases; nucleotides not matched to a gene: 9. The germline V gene has CDR1 SGHTA and CDR2 FQGTGA. CDR3 sequence (DNA): TGTGCCAGCAGCTTTATACCCGGGACTACGTACAATGAGCAGTTCTTC. Amino acid sequence: CASSFIPGTTYNEQFF.

The V and J genes are TRBV5-1 and TRBJ1-2, with 8 bases lining up with TRBD1. Germline V lookup: CDR1 SGHRS, CDR2 YFSETQ. With V trimmed by 3 bases and J by 5 bases, 6 bases remained unmatched. This CDR3 spans 14 amino acids. The CDR3: CASSSMTGDYGYTF. As DNA, the CDR3 is TGCGCCAGCAGCTCGATGACAGGGGATTATGGCTACACCTTC.

This chain uses TRBV2 with TRBJ1-1; D gene uncertain. Germline V gene data show CDR1 as SNHLY and CDR2 as FYNNEI. This CDR3 region has 14 residues. V dropped 4 bases and J dropped 0 bases, with 9 bases sitting between them. The CDR3 DNA sequence: TGTGCCAGCAGTGTTCAGACTGTGAACACTGAAGCTTTCTTT. Amino acids: CASSVQTVNTEAFF.

J is TRBJ2-1 and V is TRBV5-6; tentative D call: TRBD2 (6 bases). CDR1 SGHDT and CDR2 YYEEEE come from the germline V gene. V lost 4 bases and J lost 4, with 6 bases in between. The CDR3 length is 12 residues. This CDR3 reads CASSAGYNEQFF. In DNA form, the CDR3 reads TGTGCCAGCAGCGCGGGGTACAATGAGCAGTTCTTC.

The chain has TRBV28 and TRBJ1-5; tentative D call: TRBD1 (6 bases). The CDR3 has 15 residues. V dropped 6 bases and J dropped 3 bases, with 15 bases sitting between them. Germline-derived CDR1 and CDR2 are MDHEN and SYDVKM. CDR3: CASRIEGGNNQPQHF. For the CDR3, the DNA is TGTGCCAGCAGAATCGAGGGGGGTAACAATCAGCCCCAGCATTTT.

The CDR3 sequence: CASSPDQAQGTGTQYF. The CDR3 region has the DNA TGTGCCAGCAGTCCCGACCAGGCGCAGGGCACCGGTACGCAGTATTTT. This chain connects TRBV28 to TRBJ2-3; possible D gene TRBD1, 5 bases. V was shortened by 5 bases and J by 8 bases, with 23 bases between the two germline ends. The CDR3 covers 16 residues. Germline V CDR1 and CDR2: MDHEN, SYDVKM.

The rearrangement uses TRBV7-3 and TRBJ2-3; D possibly uses TRBD1 or TRBD2 (5 bases each). Looked up from germline, CDR1 is SGHTA and CDR2 is FQGTGA. The length of the CDR3 is 14 residues. V lost 4 bases to trimming and J lost 6 bases, with 14 bases between them. As DNA, the CDR3 is TGTGCCAGCAGCTCGGGACCAACCCTGGATACGCAGTATTTT. It codes for CASSSGPTLDTQYF.

The chain links TRBV11-2 to TRBJ1-5, with D unresolved. Trimming took off 2 bases at V and 7 bases at J, with 9 bases between the two ends. CDR1 and CDR2 from the germline V gene are SGHAT and FQNNGV. The CDR3 is 13 residues long. The CDR3 coding sequence is TGTGCCAGCAGCTTATCGGGTGAACAGCCCCAGCATTTT. Protein sequence: CASSLSGEQPQHF.

This clone was found once. This sequence joins TRBV30 and TRBJ2-3; D is undetermined. This CDR3 region has 16 residues. Germline assignment: CDR1 GTSNPN and CDR2 SVGIG (reference sequence). The V end was cut by 1 base, the J end by 0 bases, with 14 bases between. CDR3 sequence reads: CAWSDILPPSTDTQYF. DNA for the CDR3: TGTGCCTGGAGTGACATACTTCCGCCCAGCACAGATACGCAGTATTTT. Supplemented by reference TRBV30 and TRBJ2-3, the full variable domain reads SQTIHQWPATLVQPVGSPLSLECTVEGTSNPNLYWYRQAAGRGLQLLFYSVGIGQISSEVPQNLSASRPQDRQFILSSKKLLLSDSGFYLCAWSDILPPSTDTQYFGPGTRLTVL.

This clone was seen more than once but under ten times. The CDR3 DNA reads TGTGCCCTTGAAGAGACCTCGAATTCACCCCTCCACTTT. This translates into CALEETSNSPLHF. The rearrangement links TRBV30 to TRBJ1-6; the D is unclear. CDR1 is GTSNPN and CDR2 is SVGIG in the germline V gene (reference sequence). The CDR3 runs 13 residues. Deletions cut 8 bases from V and 7 bases from J, with 15 bases between.

This clone was observed once. This chain uses TRBV2 with TRBJ2-5, with D tentatively TRBD1 or TRBD2 (7 bases each). In germline, CDR1 is SNHLY, CDR2 FYNNEI. The CDR3 is made up of 13 amino acids. Trimming removed 6 bases at V and 5 bases at J, with 13 bases between. The CDR3 reads CASSRGGTETQYF. As DNA, the CDR3 is TGTGCCAGCAGCAGGGGGGGGACCGAGACCCAGTACTTC.

The chain uses TRBV9 and TRBJ2-2; TRBD2 agrees at 9 bases. V was clipped by 0 bases and J by 6 bases; unmatched bases: 12. Germline assignment: CDR1 SGDLS and CDR2 YYNGEE. CDR3 size: 18 residues. DNA for the CDR3: TGTGCCAGCAGCGTAGATGGTAGCGGGAGCCTCAGGTCCGGGGAGCTGTTTTTT. Its protein is CASSVDGSGSLRSGELFF.

This chain links TRBV9 with TRBJ1-2; D is unclear. V lost 3 bases and J lost 6, with 9 bases in between. The germline gives CDR1 SGDLS, CDR2 YYNGEE. The CDR3 sequence is 12 residues long. Here the CDR3 DNA reads TGTGCCAGCAGCGGTGGTCGGGATGGCTACACCTTC. As protein: CASSGGRDGYTF. The full variable domain, completed using reference TRBV9 and TRBJ1-2, is DSGVTQTPKHLITATGQRVTLRCSPRSGDLSVYWYQQSLDQGLQFLIQYYNGEERAKGNILERFSAQQFPDLHSELNLSSLELGDSALYFCASSGGRDGYTFGSGTRLTVV.

In regard to this clone: A junction boundary mismatches the germline segment, possibly from a read error. The chain combines TRBV11-3 with TRBJ1-1; weak D call: TRBD1 (6 bases). This CDR3 is 15 amino acids long. From germline, CDR1 is SGHNT and CDR2 YENEEA. CDR3 sequence (DNA): TGTGCCGGCAGCCCCCCGAGGGGGGGCCCGGCTGAAGCTTTCTTT. Its translation is CAGSPPRGGPAEAFF.

This clone was picked up a small number of times. This chain connects TRBV9 to TRBJ1-4, with 10 bases that match TRBD1. Germline lookup yields CDR1 SGDLS and CDR2 YYNGEE. Germline trimming cut 4 bases from V and 12 bases from J; bases unmatched to any gene: 12. CDR3 size: 15 residues. The chain's CDR3 is CASSPDGQGDRELFF. The CDR3 coding sequence is TGTGCCAGCAGCCCGGACGGACAGGGGGACCGAGAACTGTTTTTT.

This chain connects TRBV7-2 to TRBJ2-7; TRBD2 might be the D (5 bases). The CDR3 has 14 amino acids. Per germline, CDR1 SGHTA and CDR2 FQGNSA. V lost 5 bases and J lost 3, with 14 bases in between. The CDR3 sequence is CASSHGGEFYEQYF. The CDR3 DNA follows: TGTGCCAGCAGCCACGGTGGGGAGTTCTACGAGCAGTACTTC. The variable domain in full, completed from reference TRBV7-2 and TRBJ2-7, reads GAGVSQSPSNKVTEKGKDVELRCDPISGHTALYWYRQSLGQGLEFLIYFQGNSAPDKSGLPSDRFSAERTGGSVSTLTIQRTQQEDSAVYLCASSHGGEFYEQYFGPGTRLTVT.

The chain employs TRBV9 and TRBJ1-1, with a tentative D call TRBD1 (5 bases). The CDR3 is made up of 15 amino acids. With 4 bases removed from V and 2 bases from J, the gap between germline ends came to 15 bases. CDR1 SGDLS and CDR2 YYNGEE come from the germline V gene. CDR3 coding DNA: TGTGCCAGCAGCTCTCACGGGAGGGACAACACTGAAGCTTTCTTT. Translated, it gives CASSSHGRDNTEAFF.

This clone was seen once. V gene TRBV27 combines with J gene TRBJ1-1; TRBD1 might be the D (5 bases). Trimming removed 5 bases at V and 2 bases at J, with 18 bases between. This CDR3 has 16 residues. Germline values: CDR1 MNHEY, CDR2 SMNVEV (reference sequence). The CDR3 coding sequence is TGTGCCAGCAGTAAGCGGGGCGCTAATTTTAACACTGAAGCTTTCTTT. It yields the protein CASSKRGANFNTEAFF.

The chain joins TRBV5-6 to TRBJ1-1, with 7 bases fitting TRBD1. V lost 4 bases, J lost 4 bases, and 4 bases stayed unmatched. This CDR3 has 13 amino acids. CDR1 is SGHDT, CDR2 YYEEEE, per germline. The CDR3 loop reads CASSQGEGTEAFF. In DNA, the CDR3 is TGTGCCAGCAGCCAGGGGGAAGGCACTGAAGCTTTCTTT.

The chain couples TRBV5-4 to TRBJ2-1, with D possibly matching TRBD1 (6 bases). The ends were cut back, 1 base at V and 5 bases at J, with 13 bases in the middle. There are 15 residues in the CDR3. Germline V gene data show CDR1 as SGHNT and CDR2 as YYREEE (reference sequence). Here the CDR3 DNA reads TGTGCCAGCAGCTTGATAGACAGGTCTGACAATGAGCAGTTCTTC. This gives the protein CASSLIDRSDNEQFF. Full variable domain (rest looked up from reference TRBV5-4 and TRBJ2-1): ETGVTQSPTHLIKTRGQQVTLRCSSQSGHNTVSWYQQALGQGPQFIFQYYREEENGRGNFPPRFSGLQFPNYSSELNVNALELDDSALYLCASSLIDRSDNEQFFGPGTRLTVL.

V and J are TRBV9 and TRBJ2-2; TRBD1 might be the D (6 bases). Germline V gene lookup returns CDR1 SGDLS and CDR2 YYNGEE. Trimming removed 0 bases from V and 4 bases from J, with 16 bases in between. The CDR3 loop spans 17 amino acids. The DNA for the CDR3 is TGTGCCAGCAGCGTAGGGAGCGGACAGCCCCTCACCGGGGAGCTGTTTTTT. This translates into CASSVGSGQPLTGELFF.

V usage is TRBV20-1 and J usage is TRBJ1-2; tentative D call: TRBD1 (6 bases). V lost 6 bases to trimming and J lost 4 bases, with 9 bases between them. Germline V gene sequence: CDR1 DFQATT, CDR2 SNEGSKA (reference sequence). The CDR3 totals 11 residues. The CDR3 here is CSAKTGYGYTF. Written as DNA, the CDR3 is TGCAGTGCCAAGACAGGCTATGGCTACACCTTC.